This T cell receptor (beta chain) was obtained from a study of cytomegalovirus exposure and HLA in healthy donors. Study background: Samples from HLA-typed donors yielded around 79 million unique TCRs in an early data release.

Germline CDR1 SGHNT, CDR2 YYREEE (reference sequence). This CDR3 comprises 15 residues. Primers included in the PCR were 60 Vbeta and 13 Jbeta primers. Libraries were prepared by immunoSEQ multiplex PCR; TCRdb keeps only in-frame clonotypes and omits some of them. Found here are 95,000 to 150,000 clones, 81% of them singletons; the top ten hold about 1.7%. General study points: In a later analysis, V- and J-gene trimming of beta chains associated with a DCLRE1C missense variant, replicated independently.

Turning to this clone: Its antigen is unknown. The junction does not match germline at one end; this may be a read error.

The V gene is TRBV5-4, the J gene TRBJ2-5; TRBD2 matches 11 bases. The TCR originated in a man in his late teens or twenties in good health and CMV-seronegative. The sample taken for sequencing was PBMCs. The CDR3 here is CASSPSGGSQEPQYF. The CDR3 DNA sequence: TGTGCCAGCAGCCCTAGCGGGGGGAGCCAAGAGCCCCAGTACTTC.